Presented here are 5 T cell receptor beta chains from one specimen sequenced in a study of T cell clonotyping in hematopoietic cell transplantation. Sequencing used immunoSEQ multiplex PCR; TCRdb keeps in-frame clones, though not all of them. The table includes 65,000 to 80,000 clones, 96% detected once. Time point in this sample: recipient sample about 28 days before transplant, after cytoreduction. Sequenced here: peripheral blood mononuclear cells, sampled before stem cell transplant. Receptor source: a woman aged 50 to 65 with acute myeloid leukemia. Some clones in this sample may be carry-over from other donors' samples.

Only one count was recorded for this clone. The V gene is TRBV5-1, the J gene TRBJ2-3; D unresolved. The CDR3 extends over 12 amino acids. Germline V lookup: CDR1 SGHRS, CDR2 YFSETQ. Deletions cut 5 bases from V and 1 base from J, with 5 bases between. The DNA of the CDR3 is TGCGCCAGCAGAGGCGGCACAGATACGCAGTATTTT. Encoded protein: CASRGGTDTQYF.

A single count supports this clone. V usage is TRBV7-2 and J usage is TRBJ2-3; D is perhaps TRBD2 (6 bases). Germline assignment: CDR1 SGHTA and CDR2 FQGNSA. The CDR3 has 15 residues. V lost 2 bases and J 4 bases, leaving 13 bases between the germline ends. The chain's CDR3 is CASSLYPEGPDTQYF. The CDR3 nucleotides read TGTGCCAGCAGCTTATACCCGGAGGGGCCAGATACGCAGTATTTT.

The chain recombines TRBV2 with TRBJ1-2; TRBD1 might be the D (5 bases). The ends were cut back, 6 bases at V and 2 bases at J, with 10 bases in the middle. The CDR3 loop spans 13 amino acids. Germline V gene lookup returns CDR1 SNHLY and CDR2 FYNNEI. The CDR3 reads CASRADRNYGYTF. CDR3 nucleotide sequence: TGTGCCAGCAGAGCTGACAGAAACTATGGCTACACCTTC.

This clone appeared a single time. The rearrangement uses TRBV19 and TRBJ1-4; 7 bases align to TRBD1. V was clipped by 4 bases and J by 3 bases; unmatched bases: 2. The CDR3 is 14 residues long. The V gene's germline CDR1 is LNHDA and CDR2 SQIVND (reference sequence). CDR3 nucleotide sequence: TGTGCCAGTAGTAACAGGGGAGCTAATGAAAAACTGTTTTTT. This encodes CASSNRGANEKLFF.

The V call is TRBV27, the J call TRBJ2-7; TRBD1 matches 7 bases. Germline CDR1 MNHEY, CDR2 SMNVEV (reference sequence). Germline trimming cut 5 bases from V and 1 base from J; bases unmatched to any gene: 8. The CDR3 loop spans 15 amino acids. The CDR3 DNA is TGTGCCAGCAGTCCCACCGGGACAGATTCCTACGAGCAGTACTTC. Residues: CASSPTGTDSYEQYF.